This record looks at one T cell receptor beta chain sequence and its context. Libraries were prepared by immunoSEQ multiplex PCR; TCRdb keeps only in-frame clonotypes and omits some of them. Among a few hundred thousand clones listed, more than 75% were seen once. The data derive from a study of blood T cell repertoires in COVID-19. The CDR3 has 15 amino acids. J was trimmed by 5 bases and V by 5 bases; bases with no gene match: 7. Germline-derived CDR1 and CDR2 are MDHEN and SYDVKM. The chain uses TRBV28 and TRBJ2-1, with 9 bases aligning to TRBD1. This TCR came from a woman aged 55-75 years with COVID-19, enrolled during active disease. The specimen sequenced was peripheral blood. The CDR3 is CASSPAGTGNNEQFF. As DNA, the CDR3 is TGTGCCAGCAGTCCTGCCGGGACAGGGAACAATGAGCAGTTCTTC.